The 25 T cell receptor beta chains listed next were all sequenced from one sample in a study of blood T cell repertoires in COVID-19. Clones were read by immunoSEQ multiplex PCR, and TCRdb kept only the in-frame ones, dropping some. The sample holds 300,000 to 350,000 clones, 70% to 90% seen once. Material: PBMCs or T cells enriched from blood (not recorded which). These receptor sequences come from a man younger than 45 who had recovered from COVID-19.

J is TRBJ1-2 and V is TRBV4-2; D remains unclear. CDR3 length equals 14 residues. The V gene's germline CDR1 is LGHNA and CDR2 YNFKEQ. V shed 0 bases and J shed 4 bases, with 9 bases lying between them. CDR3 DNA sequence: TGTGCCAGCAGCCAAGATACGGGTGGCTATGGCTACACCTTC. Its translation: CASSQDTGGYGYTF.

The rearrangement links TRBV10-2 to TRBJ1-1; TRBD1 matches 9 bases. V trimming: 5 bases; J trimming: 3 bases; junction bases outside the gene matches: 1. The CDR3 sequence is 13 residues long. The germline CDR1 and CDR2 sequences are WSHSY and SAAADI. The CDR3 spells CASSWTGDTEAFF. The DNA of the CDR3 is TGCGCCAGCAGTTGGACAGGGGACACTGAAGCTTTCTTT.

The CDR3, as DNA: TGCGCCAGCAGCCAAACCCCAGGTTTCTCCTATAATTCACCCCTCCACTTT. Its translation is CASSQTPGFSYNSPLHF. The chain recombines TRBV4-1 with TRBJ1-6; D not resolved. The V and J ends lost 2 bases and 0 bases respectively, with 11 bases between them. The CDR3 consists of 17 residues. Germline V gene lookup returns CDR1 MGHRA and CDR2 YSYEKL.

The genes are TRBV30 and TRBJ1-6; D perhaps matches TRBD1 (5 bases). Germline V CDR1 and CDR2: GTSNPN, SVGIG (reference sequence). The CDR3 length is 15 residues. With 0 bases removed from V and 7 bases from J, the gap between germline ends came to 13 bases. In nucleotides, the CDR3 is TGTGCCTGGAGTGTATTCGGCAGGGTAAATTCACCCCTCCACTTT. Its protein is CAWSVFGRVNSPLHF.

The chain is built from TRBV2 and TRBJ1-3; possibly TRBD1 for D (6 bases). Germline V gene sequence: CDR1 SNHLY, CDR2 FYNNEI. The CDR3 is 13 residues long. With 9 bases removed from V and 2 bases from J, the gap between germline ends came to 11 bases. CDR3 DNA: TGTGCCAGTAACAGGGACCCTGGAAACACCATATATTTT. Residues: CASNRDPGNTIYF.

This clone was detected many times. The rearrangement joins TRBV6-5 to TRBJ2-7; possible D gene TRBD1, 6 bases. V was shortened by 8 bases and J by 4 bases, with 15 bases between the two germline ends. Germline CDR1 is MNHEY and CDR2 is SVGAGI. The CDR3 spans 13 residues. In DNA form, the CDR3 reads TGTGCCAGCGAGGACAGCGTAGGATACGAGCAGTACTTC. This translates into CASEDSVGYEQYF.

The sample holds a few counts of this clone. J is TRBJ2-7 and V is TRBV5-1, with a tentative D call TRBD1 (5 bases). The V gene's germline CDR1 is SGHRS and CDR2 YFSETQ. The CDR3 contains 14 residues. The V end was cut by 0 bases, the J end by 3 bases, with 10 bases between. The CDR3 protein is CASSLERQFYEQYF. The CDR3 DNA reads TGCGCCAGCAGCTTGGAGAGACAGTTCTACGAGCAGTACTTC.

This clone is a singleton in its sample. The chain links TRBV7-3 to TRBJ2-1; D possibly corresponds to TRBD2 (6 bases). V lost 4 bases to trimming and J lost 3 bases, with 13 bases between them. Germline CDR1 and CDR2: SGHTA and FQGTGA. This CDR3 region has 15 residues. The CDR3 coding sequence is TGTGCCAGCAGCTCTGGGGGGATCCTCTACAATGAGCAGTTCTTC. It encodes CASSSGGILYNEQFF.

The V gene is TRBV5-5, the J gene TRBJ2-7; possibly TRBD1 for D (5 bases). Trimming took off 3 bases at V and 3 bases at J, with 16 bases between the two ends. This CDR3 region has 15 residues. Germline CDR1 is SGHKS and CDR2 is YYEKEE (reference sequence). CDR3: CASSSEMGPYYEQYF. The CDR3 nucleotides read TGTGCCAGCAGCTCGGAGATGGGGCCATACTACGAGCAGTACTTC.

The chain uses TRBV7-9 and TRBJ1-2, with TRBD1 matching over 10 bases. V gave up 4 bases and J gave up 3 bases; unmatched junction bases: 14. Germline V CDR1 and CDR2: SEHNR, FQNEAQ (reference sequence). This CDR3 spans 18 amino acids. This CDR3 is CASSYTGTGVRFDYGYTF. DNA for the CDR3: TGTGCCAGCAGCTACACCGGGACAGGGGTGCGGTTCGACTATGGCTACACCTTC.

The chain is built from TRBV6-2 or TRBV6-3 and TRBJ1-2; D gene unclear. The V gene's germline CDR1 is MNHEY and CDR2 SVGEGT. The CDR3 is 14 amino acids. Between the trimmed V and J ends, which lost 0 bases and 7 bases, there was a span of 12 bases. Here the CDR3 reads CASSYSIGSFGYTF. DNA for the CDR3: TGTGCCAGCAGTTACTCGATAGGGAGTTTTGGCTACACCTTC.

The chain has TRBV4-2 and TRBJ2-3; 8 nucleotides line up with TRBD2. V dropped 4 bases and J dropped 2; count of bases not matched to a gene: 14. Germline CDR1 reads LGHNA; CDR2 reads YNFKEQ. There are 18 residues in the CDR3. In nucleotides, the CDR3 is TGTGCCAGCAGCCTAGAAATGGTCCGGGGGGGGATCACAGATACGCAGTATTTT. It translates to CASSLEMVRGGITDTQYF.

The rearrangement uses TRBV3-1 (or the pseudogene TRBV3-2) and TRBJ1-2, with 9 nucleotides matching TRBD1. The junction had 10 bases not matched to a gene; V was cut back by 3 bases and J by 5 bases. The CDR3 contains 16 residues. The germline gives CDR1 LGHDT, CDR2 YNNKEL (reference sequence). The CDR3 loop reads CASSHGERTGVYGYTF. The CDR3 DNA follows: TGTGCCAGCAGCCACGGGGAGAGGACAGGGGTTTATGGCTACACCTTC.

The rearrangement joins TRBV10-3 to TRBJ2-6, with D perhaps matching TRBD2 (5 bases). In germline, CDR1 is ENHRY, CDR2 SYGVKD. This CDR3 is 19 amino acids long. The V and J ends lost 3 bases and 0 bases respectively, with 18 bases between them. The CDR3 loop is CAISERPGEGFSGANVLTF. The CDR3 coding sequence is TGTGCCATCAGTGAAAGACCCGGTGAGGGCTTCTCTGGGGCCAACGTCCTGACTTTC.

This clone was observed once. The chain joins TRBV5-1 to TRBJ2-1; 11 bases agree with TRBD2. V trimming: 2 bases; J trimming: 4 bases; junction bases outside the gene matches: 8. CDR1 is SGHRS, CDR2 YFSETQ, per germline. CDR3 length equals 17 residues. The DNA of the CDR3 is TGCGCCAGCAGCTTACTAACTAGCGGGGGCTTATACAATGAGCAGTTCTTC. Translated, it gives CASSLLTSGGLYNEQFF. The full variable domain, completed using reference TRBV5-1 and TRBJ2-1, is KAGVTQTPRYLIKTRGQQVTLSCSPISGHRSVSWYQQTPGQGLQFLFEYFSETQRNKGNFPGRFSGRQFSNSRSEMNVSTLELGDSALYLCASSLLTSGGLYNEQFFGPGTRLTVL.

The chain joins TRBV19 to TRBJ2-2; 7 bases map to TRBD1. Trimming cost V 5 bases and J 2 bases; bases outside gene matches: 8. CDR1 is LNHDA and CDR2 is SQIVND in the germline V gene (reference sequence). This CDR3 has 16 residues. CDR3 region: CASSLPGTANTGELFF. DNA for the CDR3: TGTGCCAGTAGTCTCCCCGGGACAGCTAACACCGGGGAGCTGTTTTTT.

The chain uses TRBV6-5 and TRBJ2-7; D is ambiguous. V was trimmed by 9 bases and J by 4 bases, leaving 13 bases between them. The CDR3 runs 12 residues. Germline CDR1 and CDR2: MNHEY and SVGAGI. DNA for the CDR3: TGTGCCAGAGAACACACAGCTTACGAGCAGTACTTC. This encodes CAREHTAYEQYF.

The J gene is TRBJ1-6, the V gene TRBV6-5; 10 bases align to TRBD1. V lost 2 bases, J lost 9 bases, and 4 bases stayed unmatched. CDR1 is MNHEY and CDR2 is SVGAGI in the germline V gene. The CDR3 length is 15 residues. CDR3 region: CASSYIGQGVSPLHF. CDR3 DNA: TGTGCCAGCAGTTACATCGGACAGGGGGTTTCACCCCTCCACTTT.

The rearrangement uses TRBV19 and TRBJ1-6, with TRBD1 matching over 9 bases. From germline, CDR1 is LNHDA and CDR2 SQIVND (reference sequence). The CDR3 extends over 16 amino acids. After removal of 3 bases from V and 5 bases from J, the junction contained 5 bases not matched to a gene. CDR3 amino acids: CASSIRTGGHNSPLHF. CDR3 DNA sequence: TGTGCCAGTAGTATTCGAACAGGGGGCCATAATTCACCCCTCCACTTT.

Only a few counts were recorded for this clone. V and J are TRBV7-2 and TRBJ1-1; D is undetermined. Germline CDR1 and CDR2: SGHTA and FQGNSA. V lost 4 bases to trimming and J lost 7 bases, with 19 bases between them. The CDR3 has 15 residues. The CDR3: CASSSNVWRLSEAFF. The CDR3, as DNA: TGTGCCAGCAGCTCTAACGTGTGGCGGCTTAGTGAAGCTTTCTTT.

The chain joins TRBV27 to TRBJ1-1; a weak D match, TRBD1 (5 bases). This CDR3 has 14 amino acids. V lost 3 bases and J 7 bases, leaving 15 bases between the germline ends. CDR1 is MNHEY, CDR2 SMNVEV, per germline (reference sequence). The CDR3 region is CASSFRRVGGEAFF. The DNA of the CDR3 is TGTGCCAGCAGTTTCCGAAGGGTGGGGGGTGAAGCTTTCTTT.

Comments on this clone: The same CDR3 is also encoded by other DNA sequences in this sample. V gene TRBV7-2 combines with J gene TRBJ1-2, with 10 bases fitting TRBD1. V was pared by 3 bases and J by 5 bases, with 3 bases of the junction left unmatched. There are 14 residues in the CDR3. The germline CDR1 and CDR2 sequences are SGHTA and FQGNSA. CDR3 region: CASSLGQGKYGYTF. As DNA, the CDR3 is TGTGCCAGCAGCTTGGGACAGGGGAAGTATGGCTACACCTTC.

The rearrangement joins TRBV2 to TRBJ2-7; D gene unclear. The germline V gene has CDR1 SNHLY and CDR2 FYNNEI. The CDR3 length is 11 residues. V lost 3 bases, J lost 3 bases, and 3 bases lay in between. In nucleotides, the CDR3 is TGTGCCAGCAGTGATCACTACGAGCAGTACTTC. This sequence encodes CASSDHYEQYF.

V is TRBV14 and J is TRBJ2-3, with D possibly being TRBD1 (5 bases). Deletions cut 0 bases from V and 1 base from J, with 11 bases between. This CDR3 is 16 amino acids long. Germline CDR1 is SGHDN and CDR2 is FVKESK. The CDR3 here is CASSQESFRGTDTQYF. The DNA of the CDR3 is TGTGCCAGCAGCCAAGAGAGTTTCAGGGGCACAGATACGCAGTATTTT.

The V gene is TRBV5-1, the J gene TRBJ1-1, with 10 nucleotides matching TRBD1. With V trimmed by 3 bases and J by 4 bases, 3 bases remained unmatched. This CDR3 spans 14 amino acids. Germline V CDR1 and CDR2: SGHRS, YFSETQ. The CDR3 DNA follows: TGCGCCAGCAGCTCGCGGACAGGGGGCACTGAAGCTTTCTTT. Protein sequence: CASSSRTGGTEAFF.